The 32 T cell receptor beta chains given below trace back to one sample, sequenced in a study of blood T cell repertoires in COVID-19. The table came from immunoSEQ multiplex PCR; TCRdb's copy has only in-frame clones and leaves some out. The data show over 200,000 clones, around 90% seen once. Sequenced material: peripheral blood. These receptors were collected from a man aged 55 to 70 with COVID-19, enrolled during active disease.

This rearrangement joins TRBV27 to TRBJ2-1; 8 bases fit TRBD1. The germline gives CDR1 MNHEY, CDR2 SMNVEV (reference sequence). Losses at the gene ends were 6 bases for V and 3 bases for J; bases not matched to a gene: 7. CDR3 length equals 15 residues. CDR3 DNA: TGTGCCAGCAGAGGACAGGGCCGGGACTACAATGAGCAGTTCTTC. Its translation is CASRGQGRDYNEQFF.

The chain couples TRBV5-8 to TRBJ1-5; unclear D gene. Germline loops: CDR1 SGHTS, CDR2 YDEGEE. The CDR3 has 15 amino acids. The V end was cut by 0 bases, the J end by 0 bases, with 7 bases between. This CDR3 reads CASSLGRYSNQPQHF. The CDR3 DNA reads TGTGCCAGCAGCTTGGGGCGGTATAGCAATCAGCCCCAGCATTTT.

In regard to this clone: The identical CDR3 is also encoded by other nucleotide sequences in the sample. This sequence joins TRBV5-1 and TRBJ1-4; D remains ambiguous. CDR1 and CDR2 from the germline V gene are SGHRS and YFSETQ. The CDR3 totals 15 residues. The V gene lost 3 bases and the J gene lost 0 bases, with 9 bases spanning the gap. The CDR3 loop reads CASSSRGATNEKLFF. The CDR3 nucleotides read TGCGCCAGCAGCTCCCGGGGTGCAACTAATGAAAAACTGTTTTTT. Supplemented by reference TRBV5-1 and TRBJ1-4, the full variable domain reads KAGVTQTPRYLIKTRGQQVTLSCSPISGHRSVSWYQQTPGQGLQFLFEYFSETQRNKGNFPGRFSGRQFSNSRSEMNVSTLELGDSALYLCASSSRGATNEKLFFGSGTQLSVL.

The rearrangement joins TRBV9 to TRBJ2-3; D is perhaps TRBD2 (6 bases). This CDR3 contains 16 residues. V gave up 4 bases and J gave up 0 bases, with 15 bases separating them. Germline loops: CDR1 SGDLS, CDR2 YYNGEE. The CDR3 reads CASSPGMGTSTDTQYF. Here the CDR3 DNA reads TGTGCCAGCAGCCCGGGGATGGGGACTAGCACAGATACGCAGTATTTT.

The CDR3 spells CATQSPSSGQRGDTQYF. The CDR3 coding sequence is TGTGCCACCCAATCCCCGTCTAGCGGCCAAAGAGGGGATACGCAGTATTTT. This chain uses TRBV5-4 with TRBJ2-3, with 7 bases identical to TRBD2. The CDR3 contains 17 residues. CDR1 is SGHNT and CDR2 is YYREEE in the germline V gene (reference sequence). Trimming took 9 bases from V and 6 from J; bases not matched to a gene: 22.

The V and J genes are TRBV6-2 or TRBV6-3 and TRBJ2-1; 8 bases agree with TRBD2. CDR3 length: 19 amino acids. Trimming at V came to 0 bases and at J to 4 bases, leaving 14 bases not matched to a gene. Per the germline V gene, CDR1 is MNHEY and CDR2 is SVGEGT. Written as DNA, the CDR3 is TGTGCCAGCAGTTACTCTTTTTTTAGGGGCGGGGGGAAGTACAATGAGCAGTTCTTC. The encoded protein is CASSYSFFRGGGKYNEQFF.

The chain links TRBV3-1 (or the pseudogene TRBV3-2) to TRBJ1-2; D possibly corresponds to TRBD1 (6 bases). The CDR3 loop spans 12 amino acids. V was clipped by 5 bases and J by 7 bases, with 11 bases between them. The V gene's germline CDR1 is LGHDT and CDR2 YNNKEL (reference sequence). In DNA, the CDR3 is TGTGCCAGCAGCGCGGCGGGGGCTGGCTACACCTTC. It encodes CASSAAGAGYTF.

The rearrangement uses TRBV14 and TRBJ2-5; D remains unclear. The V gene lost 0 bases and the J gene lost 10 bases, with 9 bases spanning the gap. Germline V gene data show CDR1 as SGHDN and CDR2 as FVKESK. This CDR3 has 12 amino acids. CDR3 bases: TGTGCCAGCAGCCAAGACGGCCCGGGCCAGTACTTC. Residues: CASSQDGPGQYF.

The chain recombines TRBV5-1 with TRBJ2-7; D ambiguous. Germline CDR1 is SGHRS and CDR2 is YFSETQ. V lost 4 bases and J lost 7, with 9 bases in between. The CDR3 spans 11 residues. In nucleotides, the CDR3 is TGCGCCAGCAGCCAAGCCGCAGAGCAGTACTTC. Amino acid sequence: CASSQAAEQYF.

The rearrangement uses TRBV6-2 or TRBV6-3 and TRBJ1-2, with D maybe TRBD1 (6 bases). Germline V gives CDR1 MNHEY, CDR2 SVGEGT. Trimming removed 2 bases from V and 4 bases from J, with 20 bases in between. This CDR3 has 17 amino acids. The CDR3 DNA follows: TGTGCCAGCAGTTACGGGCAGGGGATGAAGATTCTCTATGGCTACACCTTC. It codes for CASSYGQGMKILYGYTF.

This rearrangement joins TRBV19 to TRBJ1-5; D remains ambiguous. V was pared by 6 bases and J by 2 bases, with 14 bases between. The germline V gene has CDR1 LNHDA and CDR2 SQIVND (reference sequence). This CDR3 is built from 15 residues. CDR3 region: CASRHYSPGNQPQHF. DNA for the CDR3: TGTGCCAGTAGGCATTATAGCCCCGGCAATCAGCCCCAGCATTTT.

This chain links TRBV3-1 (or the pseudogene TRBV3-2) with TRBJ1-3; the D gene is possibly TRBD1 (5 bases). This CDR3 comprises 13 residues. The ends were cut back, 0 bases at V and 13 bases at J, with 13 bases in the middle. Germline CDR1 is LGHDT and CDR2 is YNNKEL (reference sequence). The CDR3 protein is CASSQDQAGPIYF. CDR3 sequence (DNA): TGTGCCAGCAGCCAAGATCAAGCAGGGCCTATATATTTT.

The chain links TRBV29-1 to TRBJ2-1; tentatively, D is TRBD2 (5 bases). This CDR3 spans 15 amino acids. Germline loops: CDR1 SQVTM, CDR2 ANQGSEA. V lost 0 bases and J lost 0, with 9 bases in between. As DNA, the CDR3 is TGCAGCGTTGAAGATTCGGGGAGCTCCTACAATGAGCAGTTCTTC. Its translation: CSVEDSGSSYNEQFF.

This chain connects TRBV28 to TRBJ2-1, with a weak D call TRBD2 (7 bases). The CDR3 consists of 15 residues. The ends were cut back, 6 bases at V and 8 bases at J, with 20 bases in the middle. The germline V gene encodes CDR1 MDHEN and CDR2 SYDVKM. The CDR3 region is CASSKRGGGSDEQFF. CDR3 in DNA: TGTGCCAGCAGCAAGAGGGGGGGCGGTAGCGATGAGCAGTTCTTC.

This rearrangement joins TRBV29-1 to TRBJ1-1; unclear D gene. The CDR3 runs 11 residues. The germline V gene encodes CDR1 SQVTM and CDR2 ANQGSEA. Trimming pared 5 bases from V and 2 bases from J, leaving 6 bases between. The CDR3 DNA reads TGCAGCGTTCACGGTAACACTGAAGCTTTCTTT. Translation gives CSVHGNTEAFF.

V and J are TRBV19 and TRBJ1-2; TRBD1 might be the D (5 bases). V was shortened by 7 bases and J by 4 bases, with 28 bases between the two germline ends. This CDR3 region has 18 residues. The germline V gene encodes CDR1 LNHDA and CDR2 SQIVND (reference sequence). The CDR3 bases are TGTGCCAGTACGACCACCCGTCAGGACACCAGATTCTCCTATGGCTACACCTTC. Translation gives CASTTTRQDTRFSYGYTF.

This rearrangement joins TRBV6-6 to TRBJ1-2; 7 bases are shared with TRBD1. The CDR3 length is 13 residues. V dropped 4 bases and J dropped 3; count of bases not matched to a gene: 2. From germline, CDR1 is MNHNY and CDR2 SVGAGI (reference sequence). CDR3 protein: CASSFDRDYGYTF. CDR3 nucleotide sequence: TGTGCCAGCAGTTTTGACAGGGACTATGGCTACACCTTC.

This chain uses TRBV6-2 or TRBV6-3 with TRBJ2-2, with 8 positions matching TRBD2. Trimming at V came to 5 bases and at J to 4 bases, leaving 6 bases not matched to a gene. Germline V gene data show CDR1 as MNHEY and CDR2 as SVGEGT. The CDR3 extends over 15 amino acids. CDR3: CASSIGTRRTGELFF. The CDR3 coding sequence is TGTGCCAGCAGTATCGGGACTAGGCGCACCGGGGAGCTGTTTTTT.

V usage is TRBV7-2 and J usage is TRBJ2-3; possible D gene TRBD2, 7 bases. V was pared by 4 bases and J by 5 bases, with 13 bases between. The CDR3 has 14 residues. Germline V gene lookup returns CDR1 SGHTA and CDR2 FQGNSA. Here the CDR3 DNA reads TGTGCCAGCAGCTGGGGGGGGCATGGAGATACGCAGTATTTT. It is translated as CASSWGGHGDTQYF.

The chain combines TRBV15 with TRBJ1-2, with 8 positions matching TRBD1. The germline V gene has CDR1 LNHNV and CDR2 YYDKDF (reference sequence). The J segment lost 8 bases and the V segment lost 3 bases, leaving 5 bases of the junction unmatched. The CDR3 is 13 amino acids. The CDR3 loop is CATSRDRVWGYTF. For the CDR3, the DNA is TGTGCCACCAGCAGGGACAGGGTCTGGGGCTACACCTTC.

The chain couples TRBV4-1 to TRBJ2-2; 12 nucleotides agree with TRBD2. J gave up 7 bases and V 2 bases, and 8 bases lay outside the gene matches. Germline lookup yields CDR1 MGHRA and CDR2 YSYEKL. The CDR3 runs to 17 residues. The CDR3 loop reads CASSQKPASGGDGELFF. The CDR3 DNA is TGCGCCAGCAGCCAAAAACCGGCTAGCGGGGGGGACGGGGAGCTGTTTTTT.

The sample holds one count of this clone. The V call is TRBV4-1, the J call TRBJ1-2, with 8 nucleotides matching TRBD1. The CDR3 loop spans 17 amino acids. Germline V gene sequence: CDR1 MGHRA, CDR2 YSYEKL. J was trimmed by 2 bases and V by 0 bases; bases with no gene match: 8. The CDR3: CASSQDGAGGFNYGYTF. The DNA of the CDR3 is TGCGCCAGCAGCCAAGATGGGGCAGGGGGCTTCAACTATGGCTACACCTTC.

This clone is a singleton in its sample. The chain joins TRBV28 to TRBJ2-6; weak D call: TRBD1 (6 bases). With 5 bases removed from V and 0 bases from J, the gap between germline ends came to 11 bases. The germline V gene has CDR1 MDHEN and CDR2 SYDVKM. This CDR3 is built from 16 residues. The CDR3 nucleotides are TGTGCCAGCAGTCCGGGACATGCCTCTGGGGCCAACGTCCTGACTTTC. This translates into CASSPGHASGANVLTF.

On this clone itself: Distinct nucleotide sequences in the sample also encode this CDR3. The V and J genes are TRBV28 and TRBJ2-7; 7 bases align to TRBD2. The CDR3 consists of 14 residues. V shed 6 bases, J shed 1 base, and the junction held 6 bases outside the gene matches. In germline, CDR1 is MDHEN, CDR2 SYDVKM. Here the CDR3 DNA reads TGTGCCAGCAGCCTTATAGCGGGTTCCTACGAGCAGTACTTC. Protein product: CASSLIAGSYEQYF.

This chain uses TRBV3-1 (or the pseudogene TRBV3-2) with TRBJ2-7; no clear D. The germline V gene encodes CDR1 LGHDT and CDR2 YNNKEL (reference sequence). V was trimmed by 4 bases and J by 1 base, leaving 14 bases between them. The CDR3 covers 15 residues. The DNA for the CDR3 is TGTGCCAGCAGCCCAACAGTCTCCGTTTCCTACGAGCAGTACTTC. Protein: CASSPTVSVSYEQYF.

The rearrangement joins TRBV19 to TRBJ2-2; a weak D match, TRBD1 (5 bases). Trimming took 7 bases from V and 1 from J, leaving 13 bases between them. This CDR3 is 15 amino acids long. In germline, CDR1 is LNHDA, CDR2 SQIVND (reference sequence). DNA of the CDR3: TGTGCCAGTACCCCTCCCGGACAGAACACCGGGGAGCTGTTTTTT. This sequence encodes CASTPPGQNTGELFF.

CDR3: CASSLAVLGTNYNEQFF. CDR3 in DNA: TGTGCCAGCAGCTTAGCCGTTTTAGGGACAAACTACAATGAGCAGTTCTTC. The chain uses TRBV7-6 and TRBJ2-1; tentative D call: TRBD1 (6 bases). CDR3 length equals 17 residues. Germline assignment: CDR1 SGHVS and CDR2 FNYEAQ. The V end lost 0 bases, the J end lost 3 bases, and 15 bases lay between the germline ends. Full variable domain (missing parts from reference TRBV7-6 and TRBJ2-1): GAGVSQSPRYKVTKRGQDVALRCDPISGHVSLYWYRQALGQGPEFLTYFNYEAQQDKSGLPNDRFSAERPEGSISTLTIQRTEQRDSAMYRCASSLAVLGTNYNEQFFGPGTRLTVL.

V gene TRBV12-5 combines with J gene TRBJ1-1; D gene unclear. The CDR3 has 14 residues. Trimming shortened V by 11 bases and J by 1 base, and 17 bases separated the two germline ends. Germline CDR1 is LGHNT and CDR2 is FRNRAP. CDR3: CAVRGEVGNTEAFF. The CDR3 DNA reads as TGTGCTGTACGTGGTGAAGTCGGGAACACTGAAGCTTTCTTT. The full variable domain, completed using reference TRBV12-5 and TRBJ1-1, is DARVTQTPRHKVTEMGQEVTMRCQPILGHNTVFWYRQTMMQGLELLAYFRNRAPLDDSGMPKDRFSAEMPDATLATLKIQPSEPRDSAVYFCAVRGEVGNTEAFFGQGTRLTVV.

The V and J genes are TRBV20-1 and TRBJ2-1; D gene uncertain. Deletions cut 5 bases from V and 6 bases from J, with 8 bases between. The length of the CDR3 is 11 residues. Germline V gives CDR1 DFQATT, CDR2 SNEGSKA (reference sequence). CDR3 nucleotide sequence: TGCAGTGCTCTCTACTCCAATGAGCAGTTCTTC. Translation: CSALYSNEQFF.

Concerning this clone: A read error may produce the germline difference seen at one junction end. The chain has TRBV7-9 and TRBJ1-1, with 7 nucleotides matching TRBD1. Germline CDR1 SEHNR, CDR2 FQNEAQ (reference sequence). This CDR3 is built from 11 residues. CDR3 DNA sequence: TGTGCCAGCAGCTTAGCGACAGGGATGACTTTT. This translates into CASSLATGMTF.

The chain combines TRBV25-1 with TRBJ1-1; TRBD1 matches at 11 bases. Germline CDR1 is MGHDK and CDR2 is SYGVNS. CDR3 length: 16 amino acids. The J segment lost 0 bases and the V segment lost 4 bases, leaving 4 bases of the junction unmatched. CDR3 loop: CASSGTGGRMNTEAFF. DNA of the CDR3: TGTGCCAGCAGTGGGACAGGGGGCCGGATGAACACTGAAGCTTTCTTT.

J is TRBJ2-2 and V is TRBV11-2; 9 bases line up with TRBD1. Trimming took 4 bases from V and 7 from J; bases not matched to a gene: 7. The CDR3 covers 15 residues. Per the germline V gene, CDR1 is SGHAT and CDR2 is FQNNGV. The CDR3 DNA is TGTGCCAGCAGCTCTCTAATGACAGGGGGCGGGGAGCTGTTTTTT. This gives the protein CASSSLMTGGGELFF.